This TCR beta chain was recovered during a study of blood T cell repertoires in COVID-19. Across the study: COVID-19 samples, acute and convalescent, were from the United States, Italy and Spain. T cells, B-cell-depleted T cells, or PBMCs provided the cDNA or gDNA that served as material.

The CDR3 is made up of 16 amino acids. Germline CDR1 is WSHSY and CDR2 is SAAADI. V was pared by 8 bases and J by 4 bases, with 21 bases between. Original handling: Reference gene primer amplification in the assay estimated nucleated cell counts. Sequencing used immunoSEQ multiplex PCR; TCRdb keeps in-frame clones, though not all of them. V and J calls and clone size are as listed in that table; D and trimming were resolved from the DNA. The data contain approximately 67,000 clones, about 90% of them singletons. This TCR was sampled from a human donor in a cohort sampled during active COVID-19. The material sequenced was peripheral blood. The chain is built from TRBV10-2 and TRBJ2-1, with a weak D call TRBD2 (7 bases). The CDR3 DNA is TGCGCCAGCCAACTCCCCCCTAGGGGGGGTTACAATGAGCAGTTCTTC. Its translation is CASQLPPRGGYNEQFF.